These 12 T cell receptor beta chains originate from one sample sequenced in a study of blood T cell repertoires in COVID-19. The repertoire was sequenced with immunoSEQ multiplex PCR; TCRdb's copy has only in-frame clones and lacks some. The data hold 270,000 or so clones, with more than 75% observed a single time. The sample comprised PBMCs or T cells enriched from blood (not recorded which). Every receptor here comes from a woman in her 40s with acute COVID-19.

The chain links TRBV4-3 to TRBJ2-2; the D gene is possibly TRBD2 (7 bases). The germline gives CDR1 LGHNA, CDR2 YSLEER. The CDR3 covers 14 residues. V lost 4 bases and J lost 6, with 12 bases in between. CDR3 amino acids: CASSPREGAGELFF. In DNA form, the CDR3 reads TGCGCCAGCAGCCCAAGGGAGGGGGCCGGGGAGCTGTTTTTT.

This clone was counted only a few times. This rearrangement joins TRBV5-1 to TRBJ1-6, with D possibly TRBD1 on 6 matching bases. CDR3 length equals 14 residues. The germline V gene has CDR1 SGHRS and CDR2 YFSETQ. V lost 3 bases, J lost 6 bases, and 10 bases lay in between. This CDR3 is CASSYQQGNSPLHF. The DNA for the CDR3 is TGCGCCAGCAGCTATCAACAGGGTAATTCACCCCTCCACTTT. Using reference TRBV5-1 and TRBJ1-6 for the parts outside the CDR3, the full variable domain is KAGVTQTPRYLIKTRGQQVTLSCSPISGHRSVSWYQQTPGQGLQFLFEYFSETQRNKGNFPGRFSGRQFSNSRSEMNVSTLELGDSALYLCASSYQQGNSPLHFGNGTRLTVT.

V is TRBV6-2 or TRBV6-3 and J is TRBJ2-1; the match to TRBD1 covers 7 bases. This CDR3 has 15 amino acids. Germline loops: CDR1 MNHEY, CDR2 SVGEGT. The V and J ends lost 0 bases and 5 bases, in that order; junction bases with no gene match: 4. CDR3 amino acids: CASSYSRGLDNEQFF. The DNA of the CDR3 is TGTGCCAGCAGTTACTCCAGGGGGTTAGACAATGAGCAGTTCTTC.

The chain combines TRBV7-2 with TRBJ2-7; a weak D match, TRBD1 (6 bases). Trimming shortened V by 1 base and J by 0 bases, and 10 bases separated the two germline ends. The CDR3 spans 15 residues. CDR1 and CDR2 from the germline V gene are SGHTA and FQGNSA. This CDR3 reads CASSLGRGSSYEQYF. The CDR3 DNA sequence: TGTGCCAGCAGCTTAGGAAGGGGGTCCTCCTACGAGCAGTACTTC.

The gene calls are TRBV5-1 and TRBJ1-6; D unclear. Germline CDR1 reads SGHRS; CDR2 reads YFSETQ. Trimming stripped 4 bases from V and 6 bases from J, with 14 bases between. The CDR3 spans 15 residues. CDR3: CASSNGNNVNSPLHF. For the CDR3, the DNA is TGCGCCAGCAGCAACGGGAACAACGTTAATTCACCCCTCCACTTT.

The chain is built from TRBV24-1 and TRBJ2-2; 10 nucleotides match TRBD1. The CDR3 totals 18 residues. CDR1 is KGHDR, CDR2 SFDVKD, per germline. Trimming removed 6 bases from V and 6 bases from J; junction bases left unmatched: 15. In DNA form, the CDR3 reads TGTGCCACCAGTCGGGGAACGCCGGGACAGGGGAAGGCCGGGGAGCTGTTTTTT. It yields the protein CATSRGTPGQGKAGELFF.

The chain employs TRBV6-2 or TRBV6-3 and TRBJ1-2, with unresolved D. In germline, CDR1 is MNHEY, CDR2 SVGEGT. The CDR3 is 17 residues long. V was clipped by 4 bases and J by 4 bases, with 22 bases between them. CDR3 in amino acids: CASSSDQPRRAIYGYTF. CDR3 DNA: TGTGCCAGCAGTTCGGATCAGCCCCGGAGGGCGATCTATGGCTACACCTTC.

The CDR3 region is CASSGGSNTGELFF. In DNA, the CDR3 is TGTGCCAGCAGCGGAGGGTCGAACACCGGGGAGCTGTTTTTT. This rearrangement joins TRBV7-9 to TRBJ2-2; TRBD2 might be the D (6 bases). Trimming took 5 bases from V and 0 from J, leaving 7 bases between them. The CDR3 sequence is 14 residues long. Germline CDR1 reads SEHNR; CDR2 reads FQNEAQ (reference sequence).

The J gene is TRBJ2-1, the V gene TRBV3-1 (or the pseudogene TRBV3-2); D is undetermined. The V gene lost 0 bases and the J gene lost 3 bases, with 9 bases spanning the gap. CDR1 and CDR2 (germline): LGHDT, YNNKEL (reference sequence). The CDR3 extends over 15 amino acids. The CDR3: CASSQDPFYYNEQFF. The DNA of the CDR3 is TGTGCCAGCAGCCAAGACCCCTTCTACTACAATGAGCAGTTCTTC.

The rearrangement uses TRBV12-5 and TRBJ1-5, with 7 bases matching TRBD1. With V trimmed by 9 bases and J by 4 bases, 9 bases remained unmatched. In germline, CDR1 is LGHNT, CDR2 FRNRAP. The CDR3 runs to 14 residues. CDR3 protein: CARRDGTANQPQHF. The CDR3 nucleotides are TGTGCTAGGAGGGACGGGACAGCAAATCAGCCCCAGCATTTT.

The chain has TRBV27 and TRBJ2-5, with D unresolved. The germline CDR1 and CDR2 sequences are MNHEY and SMNVEV (reference sequence). The CDR3 runs to 15 residues. V lost 3 bases and J 5 bases, leaving 16 bases between the germline ends. CDR3 in amino acids: CASSFRVGRWETQYF. CDR3 DNA: TGTGCCAGCAGTTTTCGGGTCGGTAGGTGGGAGACCCAGTACTTC.

The gene calls are TRBV18 and TRBJ1-1; D is perhaps TRBD1 (6 bases). V lost 4 bases and J lost 4, with 10 bases in between. The CDR3 runs 13 residues. Germline V CDR1 and CDR2: KGHSH, LQKENI. The DNA for the CDR3 is TGTGCCAGCTCACAATTAGGGGGCACTGAAGCTTTCTTT. This encodes CASSQLGGTEAFF.